The 28 T cell receptor beta chains presented below share a single source sample, sequenced in a study of blood T cell repertoires in COVID-19. Only in-frame clones appear in the TCRdb table, and some are missing; sequencing was by immunoSEQ multiplex PCR. Counted here are roughly 120,000 clones, about 86% occurring once; the ten biggest clones make up 2% to 2.5%. Specimen: peripheral blood. The origin of the receptors is a woman aged 50 to 60 with acute or convalescent COVID-19.

The V gene is TRBV15, the J gene TRBJ1-6; TRBD1 agrees at 7 bases. There are 17 residues in the CDR3. The V gene's germline CDR1 is LNHNV and CDR2 YYDKDF (reference sequence). The V segment lost 3 bases and the J segment 5 bases; nucleotides outside the gene matches: 10. CDR3: CATSRSPGQLNNSPLHF. DNA for the CDR3: TGTGCCACCAGCAGGTCACCGGGACAGCTTAATAATTCACCCCTCCACTTT.

The chain has TRBV7-2 and TRBJ1-6, with a tentative D call TRBD1 (5 bases). Trimming removed 4 bases at V and 7 bases at J, with 8 bases between. The CDR3 runs to 13 residues. Germline-derived CDR1 and CDR2 are SGHTA and FQGNSA. For the CDR3, the DNA is TGTGCCAGCAGCTCCCGACAGAATTCACCCCTCCACTTT. This gives the protein CASSSRQNSPLHF.

The CDR3 here is CASSLDRADNSPLHF. DNA of the CDR3: TGCGCCAGCAGCTTGGACAGGGCGGATAATTCACCCCTCCACTTT. This chain links TRBV5-1 with TRBJ1-6; tentative D call: TRBD1 (6 bases). V dropped 0 bases and J dropped 5 bases, with 9 bases sitting between them. Germline-derived CDR1 and CDR2 are SGHRS and YFSETQ. The CDR3 length is 15 residues.

V usage is TRBV7-2 and J usage is TRBJ1-2, with 10 bases aligning to TRBD1. This CDR3 has 15 amino acids. Germline loops: CDR1 SGHTA, CDR2 FQGNSA. Trimming removed 3 bases from V and 6 bases from J; junction bases left unmatched: 7. The CDR3 nucleotides are TGTGCCAGCAGCTTGCACGGGACAGGGGTTGATGGCTACACCTTC. As protein: CASSLHGTGVDGYTF. Full variable domain (missing parts from reference TRBV7-2 and TRBJ1-2): GAGVSQSPSNKVTEKGKDVELRCDPISGHTALYWYRQSLGQGLEFLIYFQGNSAPDKSGLPSDRFSAERTGGSVSTLTIQRTQQEDSAVYLCASSLHGTGVDGYTFGSGTRLTVV.

This chain joins TRBV18 and TRBJ1-5; D may be TRBD1 (6 bases). The CDR3 has 16 residues. Germline CDR1 reads KGHSH; CDR2 reads LQKENI. Trimming took off 1 base at V and 1 base at J, with 11 bases between the two ends. CDR3 bases: TGTGCCAGCTCACCACAGGGGGTGGGGAGCAATCAGCCCCAGCATTTT. Residues: CASSPQGVGSNQPQHF. The full variable domain, its missing parts supplied by reference TRBV18 and TRBJ1-5, is NAGVMQNPRHLVRRRGQEARLRCSPMKGHSHVYWYRQLPEEGLKFMVYLQKENIIDESGMPKERFSAEFPKEGPSILRIQQVVRGDSAAYFCASSPQGVGSNQPQHFGDGTRLSIL.

This chain joins TRBV2 and TRBJ2-1; TRBD1 is a possible D gene (6 bases). V was pared by 4 bases and J by 10 bases, with 17 bases between. The CDR3 runs 14 residues. From germline, CDR1 is SNHLY and CDR2 FYNNEI. The CDR3 DNA sequence: TGTGCCAGCAGTGCGCTTACAGGGATCCGGGAGCAGTTCTTC. Its protein is CASSALTGIREQFF.

This sequence joins TRBV18 and TRBJ1-2; D not resolved. The V gene lost 3 bases and the J gene lost 5 bases, with 16 bases spanning the gap. The CDR3 has 15 residues. Germline CDR1 KGHSH, CDR2 LQKENI. The CDR3 loop is CASSPRREGGYGYTF. The CDR3 DNA sequence: TGTGCCAGCTCACCCCGCCGGGAAGGAGGTTATGGCTACACCTTC. Together with reference TRBV18 and TRBJ1-2, the CDR3 gives the full variable domain: NAGVMQNPRHLVRRRGQEARLRCSPMKGHSHVYWYRQLPEEGLKFMVYLQKENIIDESGMPKERFSAEFPKEGPSILRIQQVVRGDSAAYFCASSPRREGGYGYTFGSGTRLTVV.

The chain employs TRBV20-1 and TRBJ1-2; TRBD1 aligns across 7 bases. The J segment lost 4 bases and the V segment lost 3 bases, leaving 5 bases of the junction unmatched. The CDR3 sequence is 13 residues long. Germline CDR1 and CDR2: DFQATT and SNEGSKA (reference sequence). The CDR3 nucleotides read TGCAGTGCTAGTTTTACAGGGGCCTATGGCTACACCTTC. Its translation is CSASFTGAYGYTF.

This clone was observed once. This chain's CDR3 is CASSIGDRYNEQFF. CDR3 in DNA: TGTGCCAGTAGTATAGGGGACAGGTACAATGAGCAGTTCTTC. The chain employs TRBV19 and TRBJ2-1, with 8 bases matching TRBD1. The junction had 0 bases not matched to a gene; V was cut back by 1 base and J by 4 bases. The germline V gene has CDR1 LNHDA and CDR2 SQIVND (reference sequence). The CDR3 has 14 residues.

The chain carries TRBV6-2 or TRBV6-3 and TRBJ2-1; 7 bases match TRBD1. Germline V CDR1 and CDR2: MNHEY, SVGEGT. The CDR3 is 13 amino acids. J was trimmed by 4 bases and V by 8 bases; bases with no gene match: 5. DNA for the CDR3: TGTGCCAGCGGCCGGGACAGTTACAATGAGCAGTTCTTC. Amino acid sequence: CASGRDSYNEQFF.

The V gene is TRBV29-1, the J gene TRBJ1-1; D remains unclear. V lost 7 bases and J 8 bases, leaving 17 bases between the germline ends. The CDR3 is 12 amino acids. The germline V gene has CDR1 SQVTM and CDR2 ANQGSEA. CDR3 bases: TGCAGCGCCTCGCGCGCGGGGTCAGAAGCTTTCTTT. This sequence encodes CSASRAGSEAFF.

The chain carries TRBV30 and TRBJ2-7, with D possibly TRBD2 on 5 matching bases. V lost 0 bases, J lost 5 bases, and 8 bases lay in between. Germline V gene lookup returns CDR1 GTSNPN and CDR2 SVGIG (reference sequence). CDR3 length equals 12 residues. Written as DNA, the CDR3 is TGTGCCTGGAGTGTAGTCGGGAACGAGCAGTACTTC. Protein: CAWSVVGNEQYF. Full variable domain (outside the CDR3, taken from reference TRBV30 and TRBJ2-7): SQTIHQWPATLVQPVGSPLSLECTVEGTSNPNLYWYRQAAGRGLQLLFYSVGIGQISSEVPQNLSASRPQDRQFILSSKKLLLSDSGFYLCAWSVVGNEQYFGPGTRLTVT.

This rearrangement joins TRBV19 to TRBJ1-4, with a possible D match to TRBD1 (5 bases). The CDR3 is made up of 15 amino acids. Trimming shortened V by 6 bases and J by 0 bases, and 11 bases separated the two germline ends. Germline V CDR1 and CDR2: LNHDA, SQIVND (reference sequence). CDR3 amino acids: CASRGGFATNEKLFF. Here the CDR3 DNA reads TGTGCCAGTAGGGGGGGGTTCGCAACTAATGAAAAACTGTTTTTT.

The chain is built from TRBV5-1 and TRBJ2-1; D may be TRBD2 (6 bases). This CDR3 region has 15 residues. Germline V lookup: CDR1 SGHRS, CDR2 YFSETQ. V gave up 4 bases and J gave up 8 bases, with 19 bases separating them. In DNA form, the CDR3 reads TGCGCCAGCAGCGGGGGACTGCAGATTGGCGATGAGCAGTTCTTC. The encoded protein is CASSGGLQIGDEQFF.

The chain has TRBV19 and TRBJ1-5; D is undetermined. Germline V gives CDR1 LNHDA, CDR2 SQIVND (reference sequence). The V and J ends lost 7 bases and 5 bases respectively, with 15 bases between them. This CDR3 region has 14 residues. The chain's CDR3 is CASTPLVGYQPQHF. The CDR3 DNA follows: TGTGCCAGTACCCCTCTAGTTGGTTATCAGCCCCAGCATTTT.

The chain employs TRBV7-2 and TRBJ1-2, with 7 bases identical to TRBD1. Losses at the gene ends were 5 bases for V and 7 bases for J; bases not matched to a gene: 7. The CDR3 contains 13 residues. Germline values: CDR1 SGHTA, CDR2 FQGNSA. CDR3 region: CASSLDRIGGYTF. The CDR3 region has the DNA TGTGCCAGCAGCCTGGACAGGATCGGTGGCTACACCTTC.

This chain uses TRBV10-3 with TRBJ1-6, with 7 bases identical to TRBD1. CDR1 ENHRY and CDR2 SYGVKD come from the germline V gene. This CDR3 region has 16 residues. The V and J ends lost 3 bases and 5 bases, in that order; junction bases with no gene match: 7. DNA of the CDR3: TGTGCCATCAGTGAAGGTCAGGGGGTCCATAATTCACCCCTCCACTTT. Translating gives CAISEGQGVHNSPLHF.

The chain joins TRBV6-2 or TRBV6-3 to TRBJ1-5, with 7 positions matching TRBD1. The junction had 5 bases not matched to a gene; V was cut back by 5 bases and J by 1 base. In germline, CDR1 is MNHEY, CDR2 SVGEGT. The CDR3 has 15 residues. The CDR3 spells CASSGPTGSNQPQHF. The CDR3 DNA follows: TGTGCCAGCAGTGGCCCGACAGGGAGCAATCAGCCCCAGCATTTT.

The chain is built from TRBV2 and TRBJ2-5, with 8 positions matching TRBD2. This CDR3 has 16 amino acids. CDR1 is SNHLY, CDR2 FYNNEI, per germline. V shed 4 bases, J shed 4 bases, and the junction held 11 bases outside the gene matches. The CDR3, as DNA: TGTGCCAGCAGTGCCTCTCTCGGGAGGGCTGGAGAGACCCAGTACTTC. It codes for CASSASLGRAGETQYF.

This CDR3 is CASSESPGPYNEQFF. Written as DNA, the CDR3 is TGCGCCAGCAGTGAGTCGCCGGGTCCCTACAATGAGCAGTTCTTC. The chain recombines TRBV10-1 with TRBJ2-1; no clear D. Germline V CDR1 and CDR2: WNHNN, SYGVQD (reference sequence). With 0 bases removed from V and 2 bases from J, the gap between germline ends came to 8 bases. CDR3 size: 15 residues.

The gene calls are TRBV10-2 and TRBJ2-1; TRBD1 agrees at 8 bases. This CDR3 spans 14 amino acids. Germline V gene data show CDR1 as WSHSY and CDR2 as SAAADI. With V trimmed by 6 bases and J by 7 bases, 8 bases remained unmatched. The CDR3, as DNA: TGCGCCAGCAGCCTCCGACAGGGGCGGAATGAGCAGTTCTTC. Its translation: CASSLRQGRNEQFF.

The chain links TRBV7-9 to TRBJ2-7; 7 nucleotides match TRBD1. Germline V lookup: CDR1 SEHNR, CDR2 FQNEAQ (reference sequence). V lost 8 bases and J lost 3; bases outside the gene matches: 7. The CDR3 runs to 13 residues. This chain's CDR3 is CASGWDSYYEQYF. CDR3 in DNA: TGTGCCAGCGGCTGGGACAGTTACTACGAGCAGTACTTC.

The chain combines TRBV27 with TRBJ1-2; TRBD1 might be the D (5 bases). Trimming cost V 5 bases and J 4 bases, with 17 bases left between them. Germline loops: CDR1 MNHEY, CDR2 SMNVEV (reference sequence). The CDR3 consists of 15 residues. Here the CDR3 reads CASSIDRQGFYGYTF. CDR3 nucleotides: TGTGCCAGCAGTATTGACAGACAAGGATTCTATGGCTACACCTTC.

This chain uses TRBV5-1 with TRBJ2-1, with D maybe TRBD1 (5 bases). This CDR3 comprises 13 residues. CDR1 is SGHRS, CDR2 YFSETQ, per germline. V lost 2 bases and J 7 bases, leaving 10 bases between the germline ends. CDR3 region: CASSLGVENEQFF. CDR3 coding DNA: TGCGCCAGCAGCTTAGGGGTGGAGAATGAGCAGTTCTTC.

The rearrangement uses TRBV20-1 and TRBJ1-4; D perhaps matches TRBD1 (6 bases). CDR1 and CDR2 (germline): DFQATT, SNEGSKA (reference sequence). The CDR3 consists of 11 residues. The germline V and J ends were trimmed by 6 bases and 5 bases, with 7 bases remaining between them. In DNA form, the CDR3 reads TGCAGTGCGGGGGCAAATGAAAAACTGTTTTTT. It yields the protein CSAGANEKLFF.

This chain uses TRBV5-1 with TRBJ2-5, with D possibly TRBD1 on 6 matching bases. Germline V gives CDR1 SGHRS, CDR2 YFSETQ. The CDR3 loop spans 19 amino acids. Trimming took 0 bases from V and 2 from J, leaving 23 bases between them. CDR3 sequence reads: CASSLEDRFPPPQQETQYF. CDR3 nucleotides: TGCGCCAGCAGCTTGGAAGACAGGTTCCCACCACCTCAACAAGAGACCCAGTACTTC.

The genes are TRBV2 and TRBJ2-5; tentatively, D is TRBD1 (6 bases). The germline V gene encodes CDR1 SNHLY and CDR2 FYNNEI. The CDR3 loop spans 14 amino acids. V lost 6 bases and J 5 bases, leaving 16 bases between the germline ends. In DNA, the CDR3 is TGTGCCAGCAGCGCAGGACAGCCTGGGGAGACCCAGTACTTC. Residues: CASSAGQPGETQYF.

DNA for the CDR3: TGTGCCAGCAGCTATAGGGGAGGCCAGCCCCAGCATTTT. The encoded protein is CASSYRGGQPQHF. The rearrangement uses TRBV5-8 and TRBJ1-5; possibly TRBD1 for D (5 bases). The germline V and J ends were trimmed by 3 bases and 7 bases, with 11 bases remaining between them. The CDR3 runs 13 residues. The germline gives CDR1 SGHTS, CDR2 YDEGEE.